This T cell receptor (beta chain) was identified in a study of cytomegalovirus exposure and HLA in healthy donors. Study results and caveats: In a later analysis, a missense DCLRE1C variant was linked to TCR beta V- and J-gene trimming.

Notes on this clone: Its antigen is as yet unknown.

PCR involved 60 Vbeta and 13 Jbeta primers. Original methodology: The authors later counted about 80 million unique TCR beta chains, 8.5 million to 13 million of them shared. Sequenced by immunoSEQ multiplex PCR; TCRdb stores in-frame clones only, minus some. D and trimming come from the DNA, and the V and J calls and clone size come from that table. The repertoire has 75,000 to 95,000 clones, approximately 79% of them found once; the top ten carry roughly 13%. CDR3 length: 15 residues. Germline assignment: CDR1 MNHEY and CDR2 SVGAGI. V dropped 2 bases and J dropped 4 bases, with 12 bases sitting between them.

The sample comprised PBMCs. This receptor was identified in a human donor in good health. The chain combines TRBV6-5 with TRBJ2-1; D is possibly TRBD2 (7 bases). The CDR3 loop reads CASSYGGGPYNEQFF. The DNA for the CDR3 is TGTGCCAGCAGTTACGGGGGGGGGCCTTACAATGAGCAGTTCTTC.